This TCR beta chain comes out of a study of blood T cells in healthy people across ages. The people who gave samples were healthy Caucasians from Russia, aged roughly 6 to 90. Per-sample yields of isolated PBMCs were at least 6.5 million. The use of a sample-barcoded 5' primer and a J-beta primer mix characterized a second PCR of roughly 7 to 11 cycles. TCRdb re-called the 5' RACE reads with MiXCR, one entry per CDR3 protein. This table holds 600,000 to 850,000 distinct CDR3 sequences, approximately 43% found once. Study-level results: TCR beta diversity, measured per million T cells, fell in a roughly linear way with age.

For this clonotype: Its antigen is as yet unknown.

Sequencing was done on a sample of blood. This clonotype was sampled from a woman aged 55-75 years in good health.

CDR3 in DNA: TGTGCCAGCCGCCTAGGGGGCTCTGACAATGAGCAGTTCTTC. Translated: CASRLGGSDNEQFF. This chain links TRBV28 with TRBJ2-1, with TRBD1 identical over 7 bases. The germline V gene encodes CDR1 MDHEN and CDR2 SYDVKM. CDR3 length equals 14 residues. The ends lost 8 bases at V and 5 bases at J; junction bases unmatched: 9.